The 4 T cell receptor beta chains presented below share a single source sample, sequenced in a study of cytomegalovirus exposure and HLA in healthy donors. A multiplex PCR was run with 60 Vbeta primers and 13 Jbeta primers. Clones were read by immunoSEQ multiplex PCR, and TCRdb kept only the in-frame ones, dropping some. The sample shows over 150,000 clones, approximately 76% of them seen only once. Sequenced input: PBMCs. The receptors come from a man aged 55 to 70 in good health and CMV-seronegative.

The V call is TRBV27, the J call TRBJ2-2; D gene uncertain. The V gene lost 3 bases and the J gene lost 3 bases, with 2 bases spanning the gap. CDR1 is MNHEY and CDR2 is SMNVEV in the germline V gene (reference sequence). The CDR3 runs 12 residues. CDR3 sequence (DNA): TGTGCCAGCAGTTTCTACACCGGGGAGCTGTTTTTT. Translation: CASSFYTGELFF.

The CDR3 is CASSPRGYGYTF. As DNA, the CDR3 is TGTGCCAGCAGCCCACGGGGTTATGGCTACACCTTC. The V gene is TRBV7-9, the J gene TRBJ1-2; D is ambiguous. V lost 5 bases and J lost 5, with 9 bases in between. The germline V gene has CDR1 SEHNR and CDR2 FQNEAQ (reference sequence). This CDR3 region has 12 residues.

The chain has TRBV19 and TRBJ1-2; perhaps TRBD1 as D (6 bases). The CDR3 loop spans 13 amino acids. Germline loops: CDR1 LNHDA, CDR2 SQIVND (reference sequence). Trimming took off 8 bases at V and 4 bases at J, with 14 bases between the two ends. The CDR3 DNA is TGTGCCAGTGGGTGGACAGCCGGCTATGGCTACACCTTC. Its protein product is CASGWTAGYGYTF.

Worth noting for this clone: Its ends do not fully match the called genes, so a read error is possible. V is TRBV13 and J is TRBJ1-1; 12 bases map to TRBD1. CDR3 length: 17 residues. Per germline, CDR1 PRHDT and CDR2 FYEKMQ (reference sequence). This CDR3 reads CASSRTWDRGLNTKAFF. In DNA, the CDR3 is TGTGCCAGCAGCCGAACTTGGGACAGGGGGCTGAACACTAAAGCTTTCTTT.